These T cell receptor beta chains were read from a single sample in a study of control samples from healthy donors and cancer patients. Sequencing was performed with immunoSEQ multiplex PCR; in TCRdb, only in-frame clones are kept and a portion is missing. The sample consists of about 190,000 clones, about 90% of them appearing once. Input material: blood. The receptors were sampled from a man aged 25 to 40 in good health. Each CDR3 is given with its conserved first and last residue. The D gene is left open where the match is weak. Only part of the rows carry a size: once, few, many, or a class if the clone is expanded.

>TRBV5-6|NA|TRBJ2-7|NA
TGTGCCAGCAGCTTGGTTCTTCGGGGACCGGTCAACTACGAGCAGTACTTC
CASSLVLRGPVNYEQYF
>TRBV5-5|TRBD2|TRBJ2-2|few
TGTGCCAGCAGCCCAAGGACTAGCGGGGGAATCACCGGGGAGCTGTTTTTT
CASSPRTSGGITGELFF
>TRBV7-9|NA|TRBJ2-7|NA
TGTGCCAGCACCTCCCCGGAGGGCTACGAGCAGTACTTC
CASTSPEGYEQYF
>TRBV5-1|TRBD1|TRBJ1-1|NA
TGCGCCAGCAGCCCCGACAGGGCCGCCGTCAACACTGAAGCTTTCTTT
CASSPDRAAVNTEAFF
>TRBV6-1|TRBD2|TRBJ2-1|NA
TGTGCCAGCAGTGACCTGACTAGCGGGGCCCTTAGGAATGAGCAGTTCTTC
CASSDLTSGALRNEQFF
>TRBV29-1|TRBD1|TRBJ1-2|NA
TGCAGCGTGATCGACAGGGGAACTAACTATGGCTACACCTTC
CSVIDRGTNYGYTF
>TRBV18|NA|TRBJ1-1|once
TGTGCCAGCTCAAGGACAGACCGAGGGACTGAAGCTTTCTTT
CASSRTDRGTEAFF
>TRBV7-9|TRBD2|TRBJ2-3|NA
TGTGCCAGCAGCTTCTCGTTAGCGGGGAGGTCTAGCACAGATACGCAGTATTTT
CASSFSLAGRSSTDTQYF
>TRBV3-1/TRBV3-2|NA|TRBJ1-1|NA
TGTGCCAGCAGCCATCGGGGGGCGAACACTGAAGCTTTCTTT
CASSHRGANTEAFF
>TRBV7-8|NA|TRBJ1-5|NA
TGTGCCAGCAGCTTGCAACAATATAGCAATCAGCCCCAGCATTTT
CASSLQQYSNQPQHF
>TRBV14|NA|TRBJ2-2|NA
TGTGCCAGCAGACATCAGGACCGGACCGGGGAGCTGTTTTTT
CASRHQDRTGELFF
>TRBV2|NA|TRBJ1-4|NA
TGTGCCATCAGCAGGGCCCCCGTCATCCAATTGAATAATGAAAAACTGTTTTTT
CAISRAPVIQLNNEKLFF
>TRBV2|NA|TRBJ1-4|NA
TGTGCCAGCAGGCGGGACTTAGGGAATGAAAAACTGTTTTTT
CASRRDLGNEKLFF
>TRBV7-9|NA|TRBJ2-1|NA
TGTGCCAGCAGCTTCGGCAGAAGCTCCTACAATGAGCAGTTCTTC
CASSFGRSSYNEQFF
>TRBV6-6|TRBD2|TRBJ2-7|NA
TGTGCCAGCAGTTATTCCAGCGGGGGTCCCGAGCAGTACTTC
CASSYSSGGPEQYF
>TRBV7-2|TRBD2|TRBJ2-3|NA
TGTGCCAGCAGCTTTGCGCCTAGCGGGGGTGCAGATACGCAGTATTTT
CASSFAPSGGADTQYF
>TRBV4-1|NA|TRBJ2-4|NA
TGCGCCAGCAGCACCTTGGTCGGGGTGAACATTCAGTACTTC
CASSTLVGVNIQYF
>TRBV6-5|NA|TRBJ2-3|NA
TGTGCCAGCATAACAGGACCTAGCACAGATACGCAGTATTTT
CASITGPSTDTQYF
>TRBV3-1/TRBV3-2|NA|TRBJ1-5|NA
TGTGCCAGCAGCCAAGAGCCTAGCAATCAGCCCCAGCATTTT
CASSQEPSNQPQHF
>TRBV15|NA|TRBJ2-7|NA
TGTGCCACCAGCAGAGAAATTGGCGTCACCTCCTACGAGCAGTACTTC
CATSREIGVTSYEQYF
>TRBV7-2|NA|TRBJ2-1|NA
TGTGCCAGCAGCTTTAGGCTTCCCTCCTACAATGAGCAGTTCTTC
CASSFRLPSYNEQFF
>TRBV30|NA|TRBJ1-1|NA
TGTGCCTGGAGCCGGGACCTCCGAACTGAAGCTTTCTTT
CAWSRDLRTEAFF
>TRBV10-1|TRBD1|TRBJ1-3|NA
TGCGCCACCGCTCCGAACGACAGGGGAGGCTCTGGAAACACCATATATTTT
CATAPNDRGGSGNTIYF
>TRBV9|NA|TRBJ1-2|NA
TGTGCCAGCAGCCCCGGGGCCAAGGATGGCTACACCTTC
CASSPGAKDGYTF
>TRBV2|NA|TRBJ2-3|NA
TGTGCCAGCAGTGACGCCAGGATGCCAGATACGCAGTATTTT
CASSDARMPDTQYF
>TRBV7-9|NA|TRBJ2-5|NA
TGTGCCATACAACTACCCGCCGGGGAGACCCAGTACTTC
CAIQLPAGETQYF
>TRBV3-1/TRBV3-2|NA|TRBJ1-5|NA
TGTGCCAGCAGCCAAGACGGACCCTCAAGCAATCAGCCCCAGCATTTT
CASSQDGPSSNQPQHF
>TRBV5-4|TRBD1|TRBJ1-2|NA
TGTGCCAGCAGCTTGGTGGGACAGGGAGACTATGGCTACACCTTC
CASSLVGQGDYGYTF
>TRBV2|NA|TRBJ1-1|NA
TGTGCCAGCAGTGAGAATATTCGGGGCGTGGCTTTCTTT
CASSENIRGVAFF
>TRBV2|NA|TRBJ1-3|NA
TGTGCCAGCCGGGACTCTGGAAACACCATATATTTT
CASRDSGNTIYF
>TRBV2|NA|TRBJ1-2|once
TGTGCCAGCACAAGTCAGGGATCCAACTATGGCTACACCTTC
CASTSQGSNYGYTF
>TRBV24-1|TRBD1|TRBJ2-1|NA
TGTGCCACCAGTGACCCCGGGACAGGGGGTATTAATGAGCAGTTCTTC
CATSDPGTGGINEQFF
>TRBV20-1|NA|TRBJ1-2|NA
TGCAGTGCCCCACCGGGATATGGCTACACCTTC
CSAPPGYGYTF
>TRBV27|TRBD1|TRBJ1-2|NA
TGTGCCAGCTCTAACCAGGGGGGAGGCTACACCTTC
CASSNQGGGYTF
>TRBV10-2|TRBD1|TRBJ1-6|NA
TGCGCCAGCAGCGAGGTTACCCCAGGGGGCCTGAATAATTCACCCCTCCACTTT
CASSEVTPGGLNNSPLHF
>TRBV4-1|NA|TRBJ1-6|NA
TGCGCCAGCAGCCAAGGACCAGGGTATTATAATTCACCCCTCCACTTT
CASSQGPGYYNSPLHF
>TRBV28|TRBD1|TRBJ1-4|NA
TGTGCCAGCAGTGTAACCGGGACAGGGGATGAAAAACTGTTTTTT
CASSVTGTGDEKLFF
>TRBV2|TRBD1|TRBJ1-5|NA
TGTGCCAGCAGCCCCGGGACAGGGCCGGGGCCCCAGCATTTT
CASSPGTGPGPQHF
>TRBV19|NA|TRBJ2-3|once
TGTGCCAGCCGACTCACAGATACGCAGTATTTT
CASRLTDTQYF
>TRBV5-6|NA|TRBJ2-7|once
TGTGCCAGCAGAACTACAGGGCAGATCTCCTACGAGCAGTACTTC
CASRTTGQISYEQYF
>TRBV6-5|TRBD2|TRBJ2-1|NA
TGTGCCAGCATTCCGCGGGGGGGTGAGCAGTTCTTC
CASIPRGGEQFF
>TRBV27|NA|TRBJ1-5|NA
TGTGCCAGCAGTTGGACAAGCAATCAGCCCCAGCATTTT
CASSWTSNQPQHF
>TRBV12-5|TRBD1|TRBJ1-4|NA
TGTGCTAGTGGTTTGGGACAGGGGGTCACTAATGAAAAACTGTTTTTT
CASGLGQGVTNEKLFF
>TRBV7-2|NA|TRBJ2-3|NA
TGTGCCAGCAGCCCTAATCACCGAGATACGCAGTATTTT
CASSPNHRDTQYF
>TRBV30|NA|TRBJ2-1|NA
TGTGCCTGGAGTTGGCAGTTCAATGAGCAGTTCTTC
CAWSWQFNEQFF
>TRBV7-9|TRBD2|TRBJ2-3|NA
TGTGCCAGCAGCCCGACTAGCGGGGGTTTCCTTTTT
CASSPTSGGFLF
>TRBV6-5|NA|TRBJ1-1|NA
TGTGCCAGCAGGGGGGTGGGAACTGAAGCTTTCTTT
CASRGVGTEAFF
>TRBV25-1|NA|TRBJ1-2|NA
TGTGCCAGCAGTGAATATAAGACCCCTCCCAGCTACACCTTC
CASSEYKTPPSYTF
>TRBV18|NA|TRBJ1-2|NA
TGTGCCAGCTCACCACCGACGCGGGAGAGAATCGGCTACACCTTC
CASSPPTRERIGYTF
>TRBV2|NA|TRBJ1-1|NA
TGTGCCAGCAGTGAAGGGGGAGGCGGGGGCGGCAAAAACACTGAAGCTTTCTTT
CASSEGGGGGGKNTEAFF